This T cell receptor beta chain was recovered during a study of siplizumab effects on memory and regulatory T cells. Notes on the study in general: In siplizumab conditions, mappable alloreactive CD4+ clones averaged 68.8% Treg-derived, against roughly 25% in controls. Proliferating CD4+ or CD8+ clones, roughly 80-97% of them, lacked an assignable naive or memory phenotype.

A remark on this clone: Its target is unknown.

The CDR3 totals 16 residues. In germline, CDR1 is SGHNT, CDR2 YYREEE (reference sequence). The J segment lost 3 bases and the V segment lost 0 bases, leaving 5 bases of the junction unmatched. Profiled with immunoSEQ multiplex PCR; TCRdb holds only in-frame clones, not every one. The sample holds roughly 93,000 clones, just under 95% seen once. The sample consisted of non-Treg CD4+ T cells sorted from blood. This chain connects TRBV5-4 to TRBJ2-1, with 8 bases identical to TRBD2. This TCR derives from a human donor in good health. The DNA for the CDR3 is TGTGCCAGCAGCTTGGGGTCGGGAGGGCACTACAATGAGCAGTTCTTC. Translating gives CASSLGSGGHYNEQFF.